The rows below give T cell receptor beta chains drawn from one sample of a study of neoadjuvant nivolumab and ipilimumab in lung cancer. Libraries were prepared by immunoSEQ multiplex PCR; TCRdb keeps only in-frame clonotypes and omits some of them. The sample records about 18,000 clones, around 76% being singletons. The material was tumor tissue, obtained after neoadjuvant nivolumab, alone or with ipilimumab, at or shortly before surgery. These receptors originate from an adult with non-small cell lung cancer. Each CDR3 is given with its conserved first and last residue. A D gene is named only where the DNA matches it firmly. Only part of the rows carry a size: once, few, many, or a class if the clone is expanded.

TRBV14	TRBJ2-1	-	-	TGTGCCAGCAGCCACCTCCCGGGGCTAGCTATCTACAATGAGCAGTTCTTC	CASSHLPGLAIYNEQFF
TRBV14	TRBJ2-1	-	TRBD2	TGTGCCAGCAGCCGACCTTGGACTAGCGGTAACAATGAGCAGTTCTTC	CASSRPWTSGNNEQFF
TRBV7-2	TRBJ2-3	-	-	TGTGCCAGCAGCCCCTCTAGAGATACGCAGTATTTT	CASSPSRDTQYF
TRBV5-4	TRBJ2-7	-	-	TGTGCCAGCAGTCCGGTGGGGGCGGAGCAGTACTTC	CASSPVGAEQYF
TRBV29-1	TRBJ2-1	-	TRBD2	TGCAGCGCTAGCGGGGCCCTTAACAATGAGCAGTTCTTC	CSASGALNNEQFF
TRBV6-5	TRBJ1-1	-	TRBD1	TGTGCCAGCAGTTCTCCAGGGGGAGCTTTCTTT	CASSSPGGAFF
TRBV5-4	TRBJ2-1	-	-	TGTGCCAGCAGCCCCCGGGCCTACGGGAATGAGCAGTTCTTC	CASSPRAYGNEQFF
TRBV6-1	TRBJ2-1	few	TRBD1	TGTGCCACCCAGACAGGGGGCACCTACAATGAGCAGTTCTTC	CATQTGGTYNEQFF
TRBV5-4	TRBJ1-4	few	-	TGTGCCAGCAGCCCCGGGGAGGGGGTGTCGGGAAAACTGTTTTTT	CASSPGEGVSGKLFF
TRBV5-1	TRBJ1-1	-	-	TGCGCCAGCAGCTCAGGGTGGAACACTGAAGCTTTCTTT	CASSSGWNTEAFF
TRBV6-6	TRBJ1-4	-	-	TGTGCCAGCAGTTACCAGGGGTCCCAAACTAATGAAAAACTGTTTTTT	CASSYQGSQTNEKLFF
TRBV5-6	TRBJ1-2	-	TRBD1	TGTGCCAGCAGTCCCTTCACAGGGGACGGCTACACCTTC	CASSPFTGDGYTF
TRBV6-6	TRBJ2-3	-	-	TGTGCCAGCAGTTTAATATACCCAGATACGCAGTATTTT	CASSLIYPDTQYF
TRBV6-1	TRBJ2-7	once	TRBD2	TGTGCCAGCAGTGTAGCGGCGGGAGGGAATTACGAGCAGTACTTC	CASSVAAGGNYEQYF
TRBV7-9	TRBJ2-2	-	-	TGTGCCAGCAGCTTTTTCGGGGAGCTGTTTTTT	CASSFFGELFF
TRBV29-1	TRBJ2-3	-	-	TGCAGCGTTACCCGACTCAATACGCAGTATTTT	CSVTRLNTQYF
TRBV5-1	TRBJ2-7	few	TRBD2	TGCGCCAGCAGCGGGACTAGCGGGGCGTACGAGCAGTACTTC	CASSGTSGAYEQYF
TRBV15	TRBJ2-7	-	-	TGTGCCACCAGCAGAGATCAGGGGAGATCGGGCTACGAGCAGTACTTC	CATSRDQGRSGYEQYF
TRBV29-1	TRBJ2-5	-	-	TGCAGCGTTGAACGGAGTAGGTACCAAGAGACCCAGTACTTC	CSVERSRYQETQYF
TRBV28	TRBJ2-1	-	-	TGTGCCAGCAGCCGGTCCATAAATGAGCAGTTCTTC	CASSRSINEQFF
TRBV29-1	TRBJ2-1	few	TRBD1	TGCAGCGTTTCCGGGACAGTGATGAAGCAGTTCTTC	CSVSGTVMKQFF
TRBV7-2	TRBJ2-7	-	-	TGTGCCAGCAGCCCATCGAGCTCCTACGAGCAGTACTTC	CASSPSSSYEQYF
TRBV4-1	TRBJ2-7	-	-	TGCGCCAGCAGCCAAGAACCGGGACATACCTACGAGCAGTACTTC	CASSQEPGHTYEQYF